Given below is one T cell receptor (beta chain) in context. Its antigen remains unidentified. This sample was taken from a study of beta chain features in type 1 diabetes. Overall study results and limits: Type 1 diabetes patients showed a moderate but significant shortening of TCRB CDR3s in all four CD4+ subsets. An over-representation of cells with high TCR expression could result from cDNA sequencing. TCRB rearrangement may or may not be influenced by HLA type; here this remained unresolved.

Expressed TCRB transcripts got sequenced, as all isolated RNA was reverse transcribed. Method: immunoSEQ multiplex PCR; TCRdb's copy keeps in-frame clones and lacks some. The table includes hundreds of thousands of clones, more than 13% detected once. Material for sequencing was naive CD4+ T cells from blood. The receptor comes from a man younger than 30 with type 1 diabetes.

DNA of the CDR3: TGTGCCAGCAGCTTGGCAGGTAACAATGAGCAGTTCTTC. Protein: CASSLAGNNEQFF. V is TRBV11-2 and J is TRBJ2-1, with D unresolved. Trimming pared 3 bases from V and 5 bases from J, leaving 8 bases between. CDR3 length: 13 amino acids. The germline V gene encodes CDR1 SGHAT and CDR2 FQNNGV.